This T cell receptor beta chain was identified in a study of blood T cell repertoires in COVID-19. The count of this clone is one. This CDR3 is built from 15 residues. Germline values: CDR1 SEHNR, CDR2 FQNEAQ (reference sequence). V gave up 0 bases and J gave up 8 bases; unmatched junction bases: 3. Sequenced by immunoSEQ multiplex PCR; TCRdb stores in-frame clones only, minus some. The sample has approximately 89,000 clones; roughly 96% are singletons. The receptor comes from a human donor with active COVID-19. The donor label of this sample is uncertain. The sample consisted of peripheral blood. The rearrangement joins TRBV7-9 to TRBJ2-1, with TRBD2 identical over 11 bases. CDR3 amino acids: CASSLAASGGHEQFF. The CDR3 DNA reads as TGTGCCAGCAGCTTAGCCGCTAGCGGGGGGCATGAGCAGTTCTTC.